This T cell receptor beta chain stems from a study of cytomegalovirus exposure and HLA in healthy donors (TCRdb year 2017). The study in broad terms: According to an earlier analysis of a few hundred of the donors, about 179 million T cells yielded 100 million or so unique TCR beta sequences and 276 Gb of sequence data. An early release that covered roughly 600 HLA-typed donors contained around 330 gigabases of sequencing data and around 85 million unique TCR sequences. Of the approximately 400 genotyped donors, approximately 83% fell in the genetic ancestry cluster associated with self-reported Caucasian donors. The study was designed to test whether signatures of past pathogen exposure could be identified by cataloging public T cell receptors. Using immunosequencing, the study profiled T cell repertoires from about 620 subjects and related those repertoires to cytomegalovirus serostatus. Besides the first cohort of approximately 670 subjects, a separate validation cohort made up of some 110 different subjects was used. To predict cytomegalovirus infection status, the study brought together high-throughput TCR immunosequencing, statistical association of individual TCRs with disease status, and machine learning. To study patterns of TCR occurrence, a later analysis re-analyzed previously published TCR beta repertoires from around 700 donors and added high-resolution HLA genotyping. Rather than using new phenotypic data, the later analysis identified candidate immune exposures from TCR beta sequences and from how often those sequences occurred across donors. An earlier analysis of roughly 580 of the donors used high-throughput TCR beta sequencing to judge whether each TCR beta V gene segment behaved as functional or pseudogenic. Alongside the repertoire data, information on donor age, sex, ethnicity and CMV serostatus was compiled. A later genetic analysis used genome-wide SNP genotypes for about 65% of the 666 donors, treating that subset as a discovery cohort. Every discovery cohort repertoire had been produced on one sequencing platform. Both class I and class II loci were covered by HLA typing, at four-digit resolution. Typing coverage varied by locus: about 620-630 donors for A, B, C, DRB1 and DQB1; approximately 520 for DQA1; 600 to 610 for DPA1; approximately 450 for DPB1. Because of strong linkage in the cohort, five DR-DQ haplotypes were treated as single units for association and clustering. Among 300 to 450 genotyped donors of the cohort, an average of approximately 240,000 unique TCR beta nucleotide sequences were sequenced per donor, roughly a sixth of them non-productive. Overall study outcomes, separate from this receptor: A cluster of highly shared sequence variants was judged likely to be a technical artifact of the sequencing pipeline. HLA typing was unavailable for some donors at each locus, so association tests used only the typed subset. A later analysis associated approximately 17,000 TCR beta sequences with specific HLA alleles at a false discovery rate of 0.05. A later analysis reported that several top co-occurrence clusters appeared linked to parvovirus B19, influenza, CMV and Epstein-Barr virus. The classifier was reported to diagnose cytomegalovirus status with high specificity and sensitivity in both the original cohort and the validation cohort. Correlated functional status among segregating V segments might be attributable to linkage disequilibrium, but an unknown experimental factor could not be ruled out. When HLA alleles, especially DR and DQ, strongly co-occurred, TCR associations were difficult to assign to individual alleles. The cohort was sequenced for TCR beta chains only, and without alpha or paired-chain data the features that could be detected were limited. The study listed 170 or so TCR beta chains as associated with cytomegalovirus. In a later analysis, most CMV-associated TCR beta chains were found to appear HLA-restricted, with HLA associations seemingly driven largely by CMV exposure. A further reported finding was that TCR beta sequences accurately predicted the HLA-A and HLA-B alleles for most subjects in the first cohort. CMV serostatus was the only immune exposure information available for the cohort. Because counts were too low, seventeen rarely observed V segments, including chromosome 9 orphons, were excluded from the earlier analysis of roughly 580 of the donors. A later analysis found that TCR association rates varied across HLA loci, with DRB1 alleles showing the most associated TCRs and HLA-C alleles the fewest. Three of the identified cytomegalovirus-associated TCR beta chains were confirmed in vitro to be specific for cytomegalovirus antigens. Some IMGT-functional V segments, including TRBV6-2 and TRBV6-3, could not be told apart with the 87-base-pair reads, so those segments were excluded. In a later genetic analysis, a missense DCLRE1C variant was associated with V-gene and J-gene trimming of TCR beta chains, and the association was replicated in an independent cohort. Presence/absence analyses assumed roughly uniform sequencing depth across donors, an assumption that may not hold. Compared with the roughly 670-donor mean, donors in an Asian-associated ancestry cluster had fewer N-insertions in productive TCRs, according to a later genetic analysis. Most TCR sequences were observed very rarely across donors, whereas some public TCRs were present in many individuals. The authors suggested that the approach could potentially be generalized to other disease states and immunological phenotypes. A later analysis found that HLA-associated TCR beta chains were more clonally expanded and had lower generation probabilities than equally common non-associated chains. Broadly in line with IMGT annotations, most TCR beta V segments showed up in productive rearrangements about 90% or about 30% of the time in an earlier analysis of approximately 600 of the donors.

In the germline V gene, CDR1 corresponds to SQVTM and CDR2 to ANQGSEA. V is clipped by 3 bases and J by 1 base, and the sequence between their germline boundaries is 6 bases long. Counted from cysteine to phenylalanine, this CDR3 has 12 amino acids. Only the CDR3 DNA stays, 36 bases, in frame from base 1. This clone turned up a few times. Its antigen is currently not known. Base-call qualities are not available, and no considerably larger clone is one nucleotide away. The sample contains more than one DNA sequence encoding this CDR3. The cohort comprised 670 or so healthy bone marrow donors. At the time of sampling, every cohort member was nominally healthy, though immune exposures that went unrecorded were likely present. The donor was CMV seronegative and belonged to the group of 352 seronegative cohort members. A peripheral blood sample was provided by each donor, and peripheral blood mononuclear cells were used for TCR beta sequencing. Genomic DNA was extracted from the blood cell samples with the Qiagen DNeasy Blood Extraction Kit.

The library was produced with the immunoSEQ multiplex PCR assay. The multiplex PCR relied on a mix of 60 forward primers for TCR Vbeta segments and 13 reverse primers for TCR Jbeta segments. The CDR3 region of rearranged TCR beta genes was amplified from genomic DNA by a multiplex PCR assay. The amplified TCR beta libraries were sequenced on the Illumina HiSeq System as 87-base-pair reads. On the authors' methods: Across the 600 to 700 repertoires, a later analysis counted 60 million to 90 million unique TCR beta chains, approximately 12 million of which were shared by at least two donors. Raw reads were error-corrected and collapsed into unique sequences by a nearest-neighbor algorithm in which closely related sequences were merged to remove PCR and sequencing errors. Alignment of CDR3 sequences to IMGT reference sequences was used to assign V, D and J gene segments. For a sequence to be retained, a match of at least six nucleotides to both a V gene segment and a J gene segment was required. Rearrangements were classified as productive when the CDR3 lacked stop codons and remained in frame with V and J, and all other rearrangements were classified as non-productive. Following IMGT convention, CDR3 was defined as the stretch from the second conserved V-encoded cysteine up to the conserved J-encoded phenylalanine. The earlier analysis of about 500 of the donors excluded sequences that lacked an unambiguous match to a single V gene segment. An earlier analysis of under 750 of the donors called V segments functional above 56.7% productive rearrangements and segregating when the between-donor standard deviation exceeded 5%. A statistical classification framework was developed to diagnose cytomegalovirus status using the catalog of TCR beta chain sequences. V and J gene assignment, in a later analysis, came from comparing TCR nucleotide sequences with IMGT/GENE-DB human TR gene sequences. The TCRdist pipeline was used in a later analysis to assign CDR3 sequences and most-parsimonious VDJ recombination scenarios. In a later analysis, each TCR beta chain was defined by its CDR3 amino acid sequence together with its V-gene family, and reads lacking a unique V-gene family were excluded. In a later analysis, 500 to 700 highly shared, low-generation-probability nucleotide sequences were removed to address suspected cross-contamination and a sequencing artifact. In a later analysis, a clonal expansion index for each public chain was calculated from normalized within-repertoire ranks of inferred template counts. A later analysis computed generation probabilities with a VDJ recombination model fitted to out-of-frame rearrangements, and checked the results against IGoR. Hypergeometric tests were used in a later analysis to score TCR-TCR, TCR-HLA and TCR-CMV co-occurrence, with a repertoire-size bias correction applied to the TCR pairs. A later analysis estimated false discovery rates by permuting HLA or CMV assignments 20 times. In a later analysis, co-occurring TCRs were grouped using DBSCAN, and TCRdist sequence similarity was added for clustering within HLA-allele-positive subsets. Repertoires with fewer than 30,000 or more than 120,000 public chains, plus five repertoires with anomalous nucleotide sharing, were excluded from co-occurrence clustering. TCRdb retrieved this table from immuneACCESS and kept in-frame rearrangements only. Not all clones are present; in checked studies, unresolved V genes account for under half, and no reason is known for the remainder. The DNA gave D and trimming, while V, J and clone size come from that table. The sample table lists 200,000 or so clones, roughly 85% of them with a count of one. The ten largest make up roughly 1.9% of the sample.

The source is a man between 18 and 35 years old in good health and CMV-seronegative. The rearrangement combines TRBV29-1 with TRBJ1-1; confidence is insufficient to name the D gene. The source material was PBMCs. The CDR3 amino acid sequence is: CSVENRNTEAFF. The nucleotide sequence is TGCAGCGTTGAGAACAGGAACACTGAAGCTTTCTTT.